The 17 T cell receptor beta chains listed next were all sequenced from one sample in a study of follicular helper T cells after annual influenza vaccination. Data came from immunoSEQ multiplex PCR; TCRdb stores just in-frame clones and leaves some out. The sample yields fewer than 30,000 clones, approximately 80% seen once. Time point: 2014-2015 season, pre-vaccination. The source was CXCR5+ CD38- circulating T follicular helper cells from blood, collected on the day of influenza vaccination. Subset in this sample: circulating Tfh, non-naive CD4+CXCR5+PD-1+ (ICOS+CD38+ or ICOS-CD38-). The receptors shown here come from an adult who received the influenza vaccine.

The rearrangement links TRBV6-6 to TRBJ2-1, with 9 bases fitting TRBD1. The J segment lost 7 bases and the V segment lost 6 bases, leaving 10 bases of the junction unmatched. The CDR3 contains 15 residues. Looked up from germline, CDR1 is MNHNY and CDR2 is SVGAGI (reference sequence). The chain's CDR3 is CASRQTGGKGNEQFF. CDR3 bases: TGTGCCAGCAGACAGACAGGGGGAAAGGGAAATGAGCAGTTCTTC.

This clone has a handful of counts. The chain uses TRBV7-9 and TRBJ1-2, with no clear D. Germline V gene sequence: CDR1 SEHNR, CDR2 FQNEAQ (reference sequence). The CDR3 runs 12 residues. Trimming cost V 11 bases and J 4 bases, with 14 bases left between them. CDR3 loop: CAHPRGSYGYTF. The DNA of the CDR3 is TGTGCCCACCCCAGAGGAAGCTATGGCTACACCTTC.

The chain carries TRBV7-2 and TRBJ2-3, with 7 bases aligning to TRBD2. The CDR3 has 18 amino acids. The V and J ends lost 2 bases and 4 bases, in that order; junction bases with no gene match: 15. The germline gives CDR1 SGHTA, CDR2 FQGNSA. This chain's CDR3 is CASSLRSTGASGADTQYF. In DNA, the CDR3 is TGTGCCAGCAGCTTAAGATCTACGGGAGCTAGCGGTGCAGATACGCAGTATTTT.

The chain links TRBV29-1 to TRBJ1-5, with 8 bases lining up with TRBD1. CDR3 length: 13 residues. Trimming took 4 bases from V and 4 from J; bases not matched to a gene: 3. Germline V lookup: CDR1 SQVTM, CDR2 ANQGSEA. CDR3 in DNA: TGCAGCGTTGGGACAGGGAGGAATCAGCCCCAGCATTTT. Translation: CSVGTGRNQPQHF. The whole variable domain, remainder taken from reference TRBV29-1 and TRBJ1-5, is SAVISQKPSRDICQRGTSLTIQCQVDSQVTMMFWYRQQPGQSLTLIATANQGSEATYESGFVIDKFPISRPNLTFSTLTVSNMSPEDSSIYLCSVGTGRNQPQHFGDGTRLSIL.

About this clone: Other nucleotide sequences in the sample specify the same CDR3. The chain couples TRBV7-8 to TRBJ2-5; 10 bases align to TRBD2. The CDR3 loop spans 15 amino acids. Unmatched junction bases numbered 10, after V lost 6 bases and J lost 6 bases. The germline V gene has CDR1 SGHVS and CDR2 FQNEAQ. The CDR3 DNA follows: TGTGCCAGCAGTGCTAGCGGGAGTGGGGTAAAGACCCAGTACTTC. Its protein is CASSASGSGVKTQYF.

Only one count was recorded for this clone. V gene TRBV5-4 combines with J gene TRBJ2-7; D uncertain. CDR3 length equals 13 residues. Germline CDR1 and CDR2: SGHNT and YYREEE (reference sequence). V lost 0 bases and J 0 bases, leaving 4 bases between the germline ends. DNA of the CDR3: TGTGCCAGCAGCTTGGCCAACTCCTACGAGCAGTACTTC. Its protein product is CASSLANSYEQYF.

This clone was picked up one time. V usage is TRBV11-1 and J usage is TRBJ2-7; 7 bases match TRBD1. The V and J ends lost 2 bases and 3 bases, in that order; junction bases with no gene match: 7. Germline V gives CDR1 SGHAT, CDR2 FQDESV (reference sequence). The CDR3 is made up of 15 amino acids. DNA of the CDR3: TGTGCCAGCAGCTTAAATACAGGGGCCAGCTACGAGCAGTACTTC. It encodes CASSLNTGASYEQYF.

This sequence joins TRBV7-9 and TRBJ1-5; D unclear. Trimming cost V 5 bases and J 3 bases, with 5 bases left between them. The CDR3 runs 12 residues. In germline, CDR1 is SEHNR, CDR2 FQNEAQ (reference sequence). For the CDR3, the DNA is TGTGCCAGCAGCCGCGACAATCAGCCCCAGCATTTT. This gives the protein CASSRDNQPQHF.

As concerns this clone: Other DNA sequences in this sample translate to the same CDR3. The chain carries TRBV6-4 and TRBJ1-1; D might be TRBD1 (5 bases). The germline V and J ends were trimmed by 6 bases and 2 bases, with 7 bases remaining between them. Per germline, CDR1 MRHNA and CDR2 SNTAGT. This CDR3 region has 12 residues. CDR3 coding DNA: TGTGCCAGCAGGGGGGGAAACACTGAAGCTTTCTTT. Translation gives CASRGGNTEAFF.

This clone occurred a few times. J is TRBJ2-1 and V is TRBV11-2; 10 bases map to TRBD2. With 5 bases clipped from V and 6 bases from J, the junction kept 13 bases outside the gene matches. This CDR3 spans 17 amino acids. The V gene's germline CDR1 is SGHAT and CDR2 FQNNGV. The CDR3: CASSPPPGLAGVNEQFF. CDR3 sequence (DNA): TGTGCCAGCAGCCCACCCCCTGGGCTAGCGGGAGTCAATGAGCAGTTCTTC.

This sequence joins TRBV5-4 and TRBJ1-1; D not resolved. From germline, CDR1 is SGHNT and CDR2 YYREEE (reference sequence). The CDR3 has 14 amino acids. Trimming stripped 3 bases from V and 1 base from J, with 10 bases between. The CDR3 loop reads CASSYEVANTEAFF. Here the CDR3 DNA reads TGTGCCAGCAGCTACGAGGTGGCGAACACTGAAGCTTTCTTT. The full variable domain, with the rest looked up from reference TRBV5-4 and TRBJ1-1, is ETGVTQSPTHLIKTRGQQVTLRCSSQSGHNTVSWYQQALGQGPQFIFQYYREEENGRGNFPPRFSGLQFPNYSSELNVNALELDDSALYLCASSYEVANTEAFFGQGTRLTVV.

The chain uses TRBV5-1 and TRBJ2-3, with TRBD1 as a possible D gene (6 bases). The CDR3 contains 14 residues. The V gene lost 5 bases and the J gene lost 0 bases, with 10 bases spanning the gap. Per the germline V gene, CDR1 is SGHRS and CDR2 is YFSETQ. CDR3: CASRGQGSTDTQYF. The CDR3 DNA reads TGCGCCAGCAGGGGACAAGGGAGCACAGATACGCAGTATTTT. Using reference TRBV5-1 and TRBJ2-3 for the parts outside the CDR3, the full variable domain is KAGVTQTPRYLIKTRGQQVTLSCSPISGHRSVSWYQQTPGQGLQFLFEYFSETQRNKGNFPGRFSGRQFSNSRSEMNVSTLELGDSALYLCASRGQGSTDTQYFGPGTRLTVL.

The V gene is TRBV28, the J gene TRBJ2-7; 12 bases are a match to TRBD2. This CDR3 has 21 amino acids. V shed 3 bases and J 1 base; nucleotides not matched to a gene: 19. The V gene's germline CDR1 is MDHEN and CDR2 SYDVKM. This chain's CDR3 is CASSLSRLGRTSGNSSYEQYF. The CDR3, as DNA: TGTGCCAGCAGTTTGTCGAGGTTGGGAAGGACTAGCGGGAACTCTTCCTACGAGCAGTACTTC.

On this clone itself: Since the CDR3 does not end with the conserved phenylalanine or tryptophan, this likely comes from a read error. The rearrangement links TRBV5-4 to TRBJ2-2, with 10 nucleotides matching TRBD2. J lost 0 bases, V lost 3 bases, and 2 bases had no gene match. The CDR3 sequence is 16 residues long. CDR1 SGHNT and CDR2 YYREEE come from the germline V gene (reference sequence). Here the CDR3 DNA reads TGTGCCAGCAGCTACAGCGGGAGGGCGAACACCGGGGAGCTGTTTGTT. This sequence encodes CASSYSGRANTGELFV.

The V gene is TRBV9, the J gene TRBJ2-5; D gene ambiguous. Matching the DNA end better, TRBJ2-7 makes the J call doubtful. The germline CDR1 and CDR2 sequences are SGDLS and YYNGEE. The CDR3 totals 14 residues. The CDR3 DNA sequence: TGTGCCAGCAGCGTATCAGGCACTGGCTACGAGCAGTACTTC. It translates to CASSVSGTGYEQYF.

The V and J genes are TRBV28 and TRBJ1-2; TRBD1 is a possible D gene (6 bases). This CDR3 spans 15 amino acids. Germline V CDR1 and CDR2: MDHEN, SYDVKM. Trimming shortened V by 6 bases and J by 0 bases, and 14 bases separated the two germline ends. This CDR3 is CASSFPQGTNYGYTF. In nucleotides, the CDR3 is TGTGCCAGCAGCTTTCCACAGGGAACTAACTATGGCTACACCTTC.

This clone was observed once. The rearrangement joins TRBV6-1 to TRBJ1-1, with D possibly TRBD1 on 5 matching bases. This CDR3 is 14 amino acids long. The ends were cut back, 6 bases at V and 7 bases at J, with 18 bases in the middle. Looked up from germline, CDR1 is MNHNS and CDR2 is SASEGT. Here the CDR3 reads CASRRDATSGEAFF. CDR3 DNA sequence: TGTGCCAGCAGGCGGGACGCCACGAGTGGTGAAGCTTTCTTT.